This entry is about one T cell receptor beta chain. The data stem from a study of CD8+ T cells in alopecia areata. At the level of the study: In an open-label trial, patients got 5 to 10 mg tofacitinib twice daily.

Per the germline V gene, CDR1 is SGHRS and CDR2 is YFSETQ. V was pared by 0 bases and J by 9 bases, with 9 bases between. The CDR3 contains 13 residues. Treatment given: oral pan-JAK inhibitor, 5-10 mg twice daily. It was cDNA, reverse transcribed from extracted RNA, that served as the sequencing template. Repertoires were generated with immunoSEQ multiplex PCR, while TCRdb's copy carries only in-frame clones and drops some. The table shows approximately 110,000 clones, with around 50% occurring only once. This sequence originates from a human donor with alopecia areata. This sequence joins TRBV5-1 and TRBJ2-2; D gene ambiguous. The sequences come from CD8+ T cells sorted from blood, collected at week 24, from a patient treated with tofacitinib. The DNA of the CDR3 is TGCGCCAGCAGCTTGGATCCGGCTTGGGAGCTGTTTTTT. Protein: CASSLDPAWELFF.